These T cell receptor beta chains were read from a single sample in a study of blood T cells in healthy people across ages. TCRdb processed the 5' RACE reads anew with MiXCR; each CDR3 protein has one entry. The sample yields roughly 2 million distinct CDR3 sequences, about 50% seen once. Specimen: blood. The origin of the receptors is a woman aged 40-49 years in good health. Each CDR3 is given with its conserved first and last residue. D genes are given only for firm matches. Clone sizes are given selectively: once, few, many, or a class where the clone is expanded.

CDR3 protein	CDR3 DNA	clone size	V gene	D gene	J gene
CASSSDRRGSGYNEQFF	TGTGCCAGCAGCTCAGACCGCAGGGGATCAGGATACAATGAGCAGTTCTTC	.	TRBV7-2	.	TRBJ2-1
CASSPNGGATDNEQYF	TGTGCCAGCAGCCCTAACGGGGGGGCGACCGACAATGAGCAGTACTTC	.	TRBV13	TRBD2	TRBJ2-7
CSAHTDTQYF	TGCAGTGCCCACACAGATACGCAGTATTTT	.	TRBV20-1	.	TRBJ2-3
CASSYGGRTNEKLFF	TGTGCCAGCAGTTACGGAGGACGAACTAATGAAAAACTGTTTTTT	once	TRBV6-6	.	TRBJ1-4
CASSYVGPGETQYF	TGTGCCAGCAGTTACGTAGGCCCGGGGGAGACCCAGTACTTC	.	TRBV6-2/TRBV6-3	.	TRBJ2-5
CASSLADPSHEQFF	TGCGCCAGCAGTCTAGCGGACCCTTCGCATGAGCAGTTCTTC	.	TRBV4-3	TRBD2	TRBJ2-1
CASRLKRDSYEQYF	TGTGCCAGCCGGCTGAAGCGCGACTCCTACGAGCAGTACTTC	few	TRBV19	.	TRBJ2-7
CASSLPGSGYTF	TGTGCCAGCAGTTTACCTGGGTCGGGCTACACCTTC	.	TRBV27	.	TRBJ1-2
CASRPQGGETQFF	TGTGCCAGCAGACCACAGGGGGGAGAGACCCAGTTCTTC	.	TRBV7-2	TRBD1	TRBJ2-1
CASSASSGGYNEQFF	TGTGCCAGTAGTGCCTCTAGCGGGGGCTACAATGAGCAGTTCTTC	many	TRBV6-4	TRBD2	TRBJ2-1
CASSQTHTDTQYF	TGTGCCAGCAGCCAAACCCACACAGATACGCAGTATTTT	.	TRBV3-1	.	TRBJ2-3
CASSLGTKRTSGVRTYEQYF	TGTGCCAGCAGCTTAGGAACTAAGCGGACTAGCGGGGTTCGCACCTACGAGCAGTACTTC	.	TRBV7-9	TRBD2	TRBJ2-7
CASSSRTKTQFF	TGTGCCAGCAGTTCCCGAACCAAGACCCAGTTCTTC	.	TRBV12-3/TRBV12-4	.	TRBJ2-1
CASSEFGYNSPLHF	TGTGCCAGCAGTGAATTCGGGTATAATTCACCCCTCCACTTT	few	TRBV25-1	.	TRBJ1-6
CASSGGGSSYEQYF	TGCGCCAGCAGCGGGGGGGGCAGTAGCTACGAGCAGTACTTC	many	TRBV6-1	TRBD2	TRBJ2-7
CASQGIGPYEQYF	TGTGCCAGCCAGGGCATCGGGCCCTACGAGCAGTACTTC	few	TRBV7-2	.	TRBJ2-7